The clone carrying this T cell receptor (beta chain) came up once. The sample is drawn from a study of T cell responses to AZD1222 COVID-19 vaccine. Sequencing was performed with immunoSEQ multiplex PCR; in TCRdb, only in-frame clones are kept and a portion is missing. Altogether tens of thousands of clones are present, approximately 92% being singletons, with the ten largest covering 9.3%. Some second doses came at about 4 weeks and others at about 12 weeks; these were pooled. The CDR3 spans 14 residues. Trimming removed 0 bases from V and 2 bases from J, with 8 bases in between. CDR1 is SGHVS and CDR2 is FQNEAQ in the germline V gene.

The chain carries TRBV7-8 and TRBJ2-7; the D gene is possibly TRBD1 (6 bases). The sequence was obtained from an adult who received the AZD1222 COVID-19 vaccine. The sequencing used peripheral blood, collected 28 days after the second AZD1222 dose. CDR3 loop: CASSLARGPYEQYF. In DNA form, the CDR3 reads TGTGCCAGCAGCTTAGCCAGGGGCCCCTACGAGCAGTACTTC. Full variable domain (remainder filled in from reference TRBV7-8 and TRBJ2-7): GAGVSQSPRYKVAKRGQDVALRCDPISGHVSLFWYQQALGQGPEFLTYFQNEAQLDKSGLPSDRFFAERPEGSVSTLKIQRTQQEDSAVYLCASSLARGPYEQYFGPGTRLTVT.